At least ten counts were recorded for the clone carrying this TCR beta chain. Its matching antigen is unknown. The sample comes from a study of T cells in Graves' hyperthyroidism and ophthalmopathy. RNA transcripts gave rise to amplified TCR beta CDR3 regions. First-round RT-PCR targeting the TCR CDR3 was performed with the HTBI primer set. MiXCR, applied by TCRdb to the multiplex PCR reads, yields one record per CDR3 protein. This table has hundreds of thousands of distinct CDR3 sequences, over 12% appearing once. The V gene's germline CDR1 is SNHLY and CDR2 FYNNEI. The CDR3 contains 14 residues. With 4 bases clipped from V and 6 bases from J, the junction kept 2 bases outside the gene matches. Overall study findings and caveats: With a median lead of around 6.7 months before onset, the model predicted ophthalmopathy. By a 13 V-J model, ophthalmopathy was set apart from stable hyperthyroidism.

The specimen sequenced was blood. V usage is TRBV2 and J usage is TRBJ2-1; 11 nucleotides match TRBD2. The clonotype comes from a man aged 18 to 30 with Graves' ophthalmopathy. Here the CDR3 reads CASSGLAGFNEQFF. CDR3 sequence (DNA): TGTGCCAGCAGTGGACTAGCGGGGTTCAATGAGCAGTTCTTC.